The clone carrying this TCR beta chain is a singleton in its sample. These data belong to a study of cytomegalovirus exposure and HLA in healthy donors. Study summary: As released early, the data held 70 million to 100 million unique TCRs from HLA-typed donors.

Per germline, CDR1 SGHKS and CDR2 YYEKEE (reference sequence). The CDR3 runs to 15 residues. V gave up 5 bases and J gave up 8 bases, with 20 bases separating them. Researchers ran the PCR with 60 Vbeta and 13 Jbeta primers. Profiled with immunoSEQ multiplex PCR; TCRdb holds only in-frame clones, not every one. The sample lists 130,000 to 150,000 clones; 75% to 80% were seen once. Sequenced material: PBMCs. The receptor was isolated from a man aged 35 to 55 in good health and CMV-seropositive. The chain joins TRBV5-5 to TRBJ2-1; possible D gene TRBD2, 5 bases. The CDR3 DNA reads as TGTGCCAGCAGTCCTCGGCTAGCTTCGTCCCATGAGCAGTTCTTC. Protein sequence: CASSPRLASSHEQFF.